This TCR beta chain was captured in a study of OX40 agonist ivuxolimab in advanced cancers. Study context: The dose of intravenous ivuxolimab that patients received every 2 weeks ranged from 0.01 to 10 mg/kg. The dose-escalation cohort was around 83% male, with a mean age of 60 years, ranging about 23 to 90. Whole-study results and caveats: With doses of 0.1-3.0 mg/kg, partial responders showed among the lowest clonal expansion.

Germline lookup yields CDR1 MNHEY and CDR2 SVGAGI. The CDR3 is 13 amino acids. Deletions cut 6 bases from V and 3 bases from J, with 12 bases between. Clones were sequenced by immunoSEQ multiplex PCR, and TCRdb holds only the in-frame ones, with some missing. The table lists 74,000 or so clones, about 92% of them singletons. A word on this clone: Its specificity is not known.

The receptor comes from an adult with an advanced solid tumor such as melanoma, head and neck, liver or kidney cancer. The source was CD4+ or CD8+ T cells sorted from blood, collected in a trial of the OX40 agonist ivuxolimab. V gene TRBV6-5 combines with J gene TRBJ2-7; D is undetermined. The CDR3 DNA sequence: TGTGCCAGCAGGGCGGCCGGGTACTACGAGCAGTACTTC. This codes for CASRAAGYYEQYF.